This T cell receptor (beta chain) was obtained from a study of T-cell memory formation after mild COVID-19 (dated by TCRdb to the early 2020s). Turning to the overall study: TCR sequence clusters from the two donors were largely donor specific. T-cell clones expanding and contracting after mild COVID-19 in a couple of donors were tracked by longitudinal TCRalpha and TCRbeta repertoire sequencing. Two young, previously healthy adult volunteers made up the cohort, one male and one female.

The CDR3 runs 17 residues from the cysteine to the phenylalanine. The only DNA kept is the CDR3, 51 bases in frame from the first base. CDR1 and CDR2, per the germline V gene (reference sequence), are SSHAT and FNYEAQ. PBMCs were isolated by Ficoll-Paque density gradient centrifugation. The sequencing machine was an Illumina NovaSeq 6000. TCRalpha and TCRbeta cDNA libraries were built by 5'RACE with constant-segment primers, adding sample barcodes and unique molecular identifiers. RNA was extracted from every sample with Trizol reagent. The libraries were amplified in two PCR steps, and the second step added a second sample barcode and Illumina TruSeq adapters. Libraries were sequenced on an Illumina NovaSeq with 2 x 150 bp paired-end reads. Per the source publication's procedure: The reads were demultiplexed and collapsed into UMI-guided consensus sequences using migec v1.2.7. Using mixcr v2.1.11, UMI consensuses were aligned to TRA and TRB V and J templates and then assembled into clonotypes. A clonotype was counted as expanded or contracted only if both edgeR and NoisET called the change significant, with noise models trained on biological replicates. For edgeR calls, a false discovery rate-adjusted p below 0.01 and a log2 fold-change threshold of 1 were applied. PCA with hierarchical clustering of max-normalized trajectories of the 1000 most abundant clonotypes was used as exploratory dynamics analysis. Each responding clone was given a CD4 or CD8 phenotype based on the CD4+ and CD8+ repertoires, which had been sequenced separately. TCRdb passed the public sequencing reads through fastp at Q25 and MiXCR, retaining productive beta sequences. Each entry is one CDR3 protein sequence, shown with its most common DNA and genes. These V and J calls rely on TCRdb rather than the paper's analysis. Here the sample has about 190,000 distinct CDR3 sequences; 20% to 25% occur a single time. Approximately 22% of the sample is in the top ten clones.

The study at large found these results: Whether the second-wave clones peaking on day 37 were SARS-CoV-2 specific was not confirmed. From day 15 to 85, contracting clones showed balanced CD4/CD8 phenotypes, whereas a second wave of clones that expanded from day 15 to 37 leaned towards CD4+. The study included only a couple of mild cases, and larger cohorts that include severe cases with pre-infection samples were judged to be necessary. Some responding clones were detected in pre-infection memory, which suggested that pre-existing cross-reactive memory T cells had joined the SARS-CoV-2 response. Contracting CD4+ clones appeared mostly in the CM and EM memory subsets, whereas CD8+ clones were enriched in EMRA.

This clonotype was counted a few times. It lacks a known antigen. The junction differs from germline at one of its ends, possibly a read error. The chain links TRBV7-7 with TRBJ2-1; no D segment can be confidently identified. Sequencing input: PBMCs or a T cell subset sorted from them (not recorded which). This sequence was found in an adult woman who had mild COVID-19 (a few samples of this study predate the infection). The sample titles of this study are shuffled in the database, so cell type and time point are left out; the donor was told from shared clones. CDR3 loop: CASSPRTMIVGDNEQFF. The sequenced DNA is TGTGCTAGCAGCCCACGGACGATGATCGTTGGTGACAATGAGCAGTTCTTC.